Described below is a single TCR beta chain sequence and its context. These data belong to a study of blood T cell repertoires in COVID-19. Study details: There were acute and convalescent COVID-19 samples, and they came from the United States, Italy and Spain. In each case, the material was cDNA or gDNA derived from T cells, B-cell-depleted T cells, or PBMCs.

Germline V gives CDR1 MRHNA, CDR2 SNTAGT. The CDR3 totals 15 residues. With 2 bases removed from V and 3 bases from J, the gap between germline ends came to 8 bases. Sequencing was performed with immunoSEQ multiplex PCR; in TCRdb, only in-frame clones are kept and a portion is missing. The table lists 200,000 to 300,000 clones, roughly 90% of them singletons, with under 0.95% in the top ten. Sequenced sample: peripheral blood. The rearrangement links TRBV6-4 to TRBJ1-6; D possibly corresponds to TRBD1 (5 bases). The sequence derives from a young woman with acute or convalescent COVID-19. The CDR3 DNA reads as TGTGCCAGCAGTGACGGGGGGGGCTATAATTCACCCCTCCACTTT. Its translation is CASSDGGGYNSPLHF.